A single sample is the source of the 27 T cell receptor beta chains below, sequenced in a study of blood T cell repertoires in COVID-19 (dated by TCRdb to 2020 to 2022). The library was produced with the immunoSEQ multiplex PCR assay. The table comes from immuneACCESS by way of TCRdb, which keeps in-frame sequences with V and J called. Part of the clones is missing from these tables; in studies checked, under half for an unresolved V gene and the rest for unknown reasons. The sample table contains 250,000 or so clones; only one count was recorded for over 75% of them. The ten largest account for 2.5% to 3.5% of the sample. Sequencing input: PBMCs or T cells enriched from blood (not recorded which). These receptors came from a woman aged 35 to 49 who had been exposed to COVID-19.

This chain uses TRBV9 with TRBJ2-2; weak D call: TRBD2 (5 bases). Trimming stripped 2 bases from V and 2 bases from J, with 13 bases between. CDR3 length: 16 amino acids. Germline CDR1 and CDR2: SGDLS and YYNGEE. This chain's CDR3 is CASSVAAGPNTGELFF. The CDR3 nucleotides read TGTGCCAGCAGCGTCGCCGCGGGCCCTAACACCGGGGAGCTGTTTTTT.

Turning to this clone: An end of the junction differs from the germline gene, which may be a read error. CDR3 nucleotides: TGTGCCAGCAGCTTAGGAGCCACCGGGGAGCTGTTTTTT. It specifies CASSLGATGELFF. The genes are TRBV5-1 and TRBJ2-2; D not resolved. CDR1 is SGHRS, CDR2 YFSETQ, per germline. This CDR3 is built from 13 residues.

V is TRBV27 and J is TRBJ2-5; possible D gene TRBD2, 6 bases. The V gene lost 8 bases and the J gene lost 3 bases, with 22 bases spanning the gap. The CDR3 loop spans 16 amino acids. From germline, CDR1 is MNHEY and CDR2 SMNVEV (reference sequence). The CDR3 DNA reads TGTGCCAGCCGTATCCACGGCGGAGGGGCAAAAGAGACCCAGTACTTC. Protein: CASRIHGGGAKETQYF.

The chain couples TRBV25-1 to TRBJ2-1, with 9 nucleotides matching TRBD2. Germline V gene sequence: CDR1 MGHDK, CDR2 SYGVNS. CDR3 length equals 17 residues. Germline trimming cut 4 bases from V and 6 bases from J; bases unmatched to any gene: 13. CDR3 amino acids: CASSAQWRLAGLNEQFF. The CDR3 nucleotides are TGTGCCAGCAGTGCTCAATGGAGGCTAGCGGGACTCAATGAGCAGTTCTTC.

The genes are TRBV6-2 or TRBV6-3 and TRBJ1-6; 7 bases fit TRBD1. Per the germline V gene, CDR1 is MNHEY and CDR2 is SVGEGT. The CDR3 is 17 amino acids. V trimming: 2 bases; J trimming: 4 bases; junction bases outside the gene matches: 8. DNA of the CDR3: TGTGCCAGCAGTTACGCCCCGGGACAGAAATATAATTCACCCCTCCACTTT. It encodes CASSYAPGQKYNSPLHF.

The sample holds one count of this clone. The rearrangement uses TRBV28 and TRBJ2-1, with 10 bases identical to TRBD1. The CDR3 is 17 amino acids. V shed 5 bases and J 2 bases; nucleotides not matched to a gene: 9. The germline V gene has CDR1 MDHEN and CDR2 SYDVKM. CDR3 residues: CASSHYTGTGAYNEQFF. The CDR3 nucleotides read TGTGCCAGCAGTCATTACACCGGGACAGGGGCCTACAATGAGCAGTTCTTC.

CDR3 loop: CAIPWGQLYGYTF. Here the CDR3 DNA reads TGTGCCATACCCTGGGGGCAGCTCTATGGCTACACCTTC. The chain couples TRBV6-5 to TRBJ1-2; tentative D call: TRBD1 (6 bases). There are 13 residues in the CDR3. Trimming removed 10 bases at V and 4 bases at J, with 16 bases between. Germline-derived CDR1 and CDR2 are MNHEY and SVGAGI.

V usage is TRBV12-3 or TRBV12-4 and J usage is TRBJ1-1, with 7 bases fitting TRBD1. The CDR3 sequence is 12 residues long. V was pared by 7 bases and J by 5 bases, with 4 bases of the junction left unmatched. In DNA, the CDR3 is TGTGCCAGCAACCCGACAGGGACTGAAGCTTTCTTT. Amino acids: CASNPTGTEAFF.

This chain joins TRBV2 and TRBJ1-2; D is uncertain. The germline gives CDR1 SNHLY, CDR2 FYNNEI. The CDR3 is made up of 14 amino acids. V lost 5 bases and J lost 7, with 17 bases in between. CDR3 coding DNA: TGTGCCAGCAGTTTGTCCGGGGATTGGGGTGGCTACACCTTC. Residues: CASSLSGDWGGYTF.

The genes are TRBV7-9 and TRBJ1-1; D gene uncertain. Germline values: CDR1 SEHNR, CDR2 FQNEAQ (reference sequence). V was clipped by 3 bases and J by 5 bases, with 10 bases between them. The CDR3 has 13 amino acids. Here the CDR3 reads CASSFAGRTEAFF. DNA for the CDR3: TGTGCCAGCAGCTTTGCCGGTAGAACTGAAGCTTTCTTT.

This clone occurred once. The J gene is TRBJ2-3, the V gene TRBV11-2; possibly TRBD1 for D (5 bases). V lost 1 base, J lost 4 bases, and 12 bases lay in between. The CDR3 length is 15 residues. CDR1 is SGHAT, CDR2 FQNNGV, per germline. DNA for the CDR3: TGTGCCAGCAGCTTAGGGCCAGGGTACCCAGATACGCAGTATTTT. Its protein is CASSLGPGYPDTQYF. The full variable domain, rest sourced from reference TRBV11-2 and TRBJ2-3, is EAGVAQSPRYKIIEKRQSVAFWCNPISGHATLYWYQQILGQGPKLLIQFQNNGVVDDSQLPKDRFSAERLKGVDSTLKIQPAKLEDSAVYLCASSLGPGYPDTQYFGPGTRLTVL.

This clone was recorded at least ten times. The CDR3 nucleotides are TGCGCCAGCAGCCACCGAAGACAGGAGAGAAACACTGAAGCTTTCTTT. As protein: CASSHRRQERNTEAFF. The chain uses TRBV4-1 and TRBJ1-1, with D perhaps TRBD1 (6 bases). Trimming removed 3 bases from V and 2 bases from J, with 16 bases in between. CDR3 size: 16 residues. Per the germline V gene, CDR1 is MGHRA and CDR2 is YSYEKL.

This chain joins TRBV7-2 and TRBJ2-3, with 11 bases fitting TRBD2. This CDR3 contains 15 residues. Germline V gene sequence: CDR1 SGHTA, CDR2 FQGNSA. The V gene end was trimmed by 7 bases and the J gene end by 4 bases; junction bases not matched to a gene: 7. The DNA of the CDR3 is TGTGCCAGCAAATACCTAGCGGGGGGCTCAGATACGCAGTATTTT. It translates to CASKYLAGGSDTQYF. The complete variable domain, with remaining parts taken from reference TRBV7-2 and TRBJ2-3, reads GAGVSQSPSNKVTEKGKDVELRCDPISGHTALYWYRQSLGQGLEFLIYFQGNSAPDKSGLPSDRFSAERTGGSVSTLTIQRTQQEDSAVYLCASKYLAGGSDTQYFGPGTRLTVL.

The CDR3 nucleotides read TGCGCCAGCAGCTTGGGGGAGGGGGTAGTTCAGCCCCAGCATTTT. Residues: CASSLGEGVVQPQHF. The chain recombines TRBV5-1 with TRBJ1-5, with D perhaps matching TRBD1 (6 bases). The CDR3 consists of 15 residues. Between the trimmed V and J ends, which lost 0 bases and 6 bases, there was a span of 13 bases. Germline assignment: CDR1 SGHRS and CDR2 YFSETQ.

DNA of the CDR3: TGTGCCAGCAGTTTACCGGGGAATCTCTACAATGAGCAGTTCTTC. Translated: CASSLPGNLYNEQFF. The chain couples TRBV28 to TRBJ2-1, with D perhaps TRBD2 (5 bases). Germline CDR1 MDHEN, CDR2 SYDVKM. V dropped 2 bases and J dropped 3 bases, with 11 bases sitting between them. This CDR3 is 15 amino acids long.

This chain joins TRBV3-1 (or the pseudogene TRBV3-2) and TRBJ1-1, with a possible D match to TRBD1 (5 bases). Trimming cost V 5 bases and J 2 bases, with 12 bases left between them. Looked up from germline, CDR1 is LGHDT and CDR2 is YNNKEL (reference sequence). The CDR3 runs 14 residues. CDR3 sequence: CASSYGQGNTEAFF. DNA of the CDR3: TGTGCCAGCAGCTACGGACAAGGAAACACTGAAGCTTTCTTT.

The rearrangement uses TRBV4-1 and TRBJ2-1; tentatively, D is TRBD2 (7 bases). Trimming removed 0 bases at V and 9 bases at J, with 12 bases between. This CDR3 contains 14 residues. Germline V CDR1 and CDR2: MGHRA, YSYEKL. The CDR3 reads CASSQDWGGSEQFF. The CDR3 nucleotides are TGCGCCAGCAGCCAAGATTGGGGGGGCAGTGAGCAGTTCTTC.

The V and J genes are TRBV6-2 or TRBV6-3 and TRBJ2-7; D remains ambiguous. The CDR3 is made up of 16 amino acids. With 3 bases removed from V and 0 bases from J, the gap between germline ends came to 15 bases. Germline assignment: CDR1 MNHEY and CDR2 SVGEGT. The CDR3 region has the DNA TGTGCCAGCAGTTATGGTCAGGAAATGGACTCCTACGAGCAGTACGTC. Translated, it gives CASSYGQEMDSYEQYV.

V is TRBV15 and J is TRBJ2-5, with 8 bases matching TRBD1. The CDR3 runs 14 residues. The ends lost 6 bases at V and 5 bases at J; junction bases unmatched: 8. Germline values: CDR1 LNHNV, CDR2 YYDKDF (reference sequence). The CDR3 sequence is CATRRQGSFETQYF. CDR3 nucleotide sequence: TGTGCCACCAGGAGACAGGGGTCGTTTGAGACCCAGTACTTC.

The chain is built from TRBV14 and TRBJ2-7, with unresolved D. The CDR3 runs 12 residues. Germline V lookup: CDR1 SGHDN, CDR2 FVKESK. V was cut by 2 bases and J by 4 bases, with 6 bases left in between. The CDR3 sequence: CASSQFGYEQYF. As DNA, the CDR3 is TGTGCCAGCAGCCAATTCGGGTACGAGCAGTACTTC.

This clone was found once. The chain is built from TRBV28 and TRBJ1-5; D is unresolved. V lost 7 bases to trimming and J lost 0 bases, with 13 bases between them. This CDR3 has 15 residues. The germline V gene has CDR1 MDHEN and CDR2 SYDVKM. The CDR3 loop reads CASTLGPYSNQPQHF. Written as DNA, the CDR3 is TGTGCCAGCACCCTTGGGCCTTATAGCAATCAGCCCCAGCATTTT.

The CDR3 region is CATSSLWTGSTDTQYF. CDR3 bases: TGTGCCACCAGCAGTTTGTGGACAGGGAGCACAGATACGCAGTATTTT. The rearrangement joins TRBV15 to TRBJ2-3, with TRBD1 matching over 8 bases. The CDR3 has 16 residues. The V and J ends lost 3 bases and 0 bases, in that order; junction bases with no gene match: 5. The germline V gene encodes CDR1 LNHNV and CDR2 YYDKDF (reference sequence).

This chain connects TRBV30 to TRBJ1-4, with TRBD1 matching over 9 bases. The V and J ends lost 1 base and 4 bases, in that order; junction bases with no gene match: 13. The CDR3 covers 18 residues. Germline V gene sequence: CDR1 GTSNPN, CDR2 SVGIG (reference sequence). CDR3 residues: CAWSDGGQGFRGNEKLFF. Here the CDR3 DNA reads TGTGCCTGGAGTGACGGGGGACAGGGTTTTCGGGGTAATGAAAAACTGTTTTTT.

V and J are TRBV3-1 (or the pseudogene TRBV3-2) and TRBJ2-1, with 10 nucleotides matching TRBD2. The V segment lost 1 base and the J segment 0 bases; nucleotides outside the gene matches: 6. The CDR3 length is 18 residues. Germline assignment: CDR1 LGHDT and CDR2 YNNKEL (reference sequence). CDR3 amino acids: CASSQGLAGVSSYNEQFF. In DNA, the CDR3 is TGTGCCAGCAGCCAAGGACTAGCGGGTGTGAGCTCCTACAATGAGCAGTTCTTC.

The CDR3 protein is CASSQDGLGSSTGELFF. The DNA for the CDR3 is TGCGCCAGCAGCCAAGATGGACTAGGGTCGAGCACCGGGGAGCTGTTTTTT. The genes are TRBV4-3 and TRBJ2-2; TRBD2 matches at 7 bases. The length of the CDR3 is 17 residues. Germline V gene sequence: CDR1 LGHNA, CDR2 YSLEER. The V segment lost 0 bases and the J segment 4 bases; nucleotides outside the gene matches: 8.

The chain is built from TRBV3-1 (or the pseudogene TRBV3-2) and TRBJ1-2; TRBD1 matches 7 bases. Germline values: CDR1 LGHDT, CDR2 YNNKEL (reference sequence). The CDR3 is 15 residues long. V was clipped by 2 bases and J by 0 bases; unmatched bases: 3. CDR3 residues: CASSQNRGANYGYTF. The CDR3 coding sequence is TGTGCCAGCAGCCAAAACAGGGGAGCTAACTATGGCTACACCTTC.

The V and J genes are TRBV11-2 and TRBJ1-2; D call uncertain. The CDR3 contains 14 residues. Germline V gives CDR1 SGHAT, CDR2 FQNNGV. V lost 1 base, J lost 8 bases, and 14 bases lay in between. CDR3 DNA sequence: TGTGCCAGCAGCTTAGGGGTAGGAGCAACAGGCTACACCTTC. Encoded protein: CASSLGVGATGYTF.